This is a list of T cell receptor beta chains from one sample in a study of blood T cell repertoires in COVID-19. Measured with immunoSEQ multiplex PCR; TCRdb has only the in-frame clones, and not every one. The table shows 100,000 or so clones, with 85% to 90% occurring only once. Sequenced: peripheral blood. The receptor source for this set is a man between 45 and 60 years old with acute or convalescent COVID-19. CDR3s include the opening cysteine and the closing phenylalanine or tryptophan. Fields, in order: V gene, CDR3 protein.

TRBV5-1 CASSLSKGQLILVNEQFF
TRBV25-1 CASSLGQGLTEAFF
TRBV10-2 CASSFSVGTGQETQYF
TRBV2 CASSPHRITGGRQPQHF
TRBV19 CASSIMQGPEAFF
TRBV10-3 CAISGGPGDSPLHF
TRBV3-1/TRBV3-2 CASSQEGVLAGVTGELFF
TRBV7-9 CASSPRQGFNTGELFF
TRBV30 CAWSPFRANVLTF
TRBV6-5 CASCRGTSGIREQFF